Each of the 7 T cell receptor beta chains below was sequenced from the same sample in a study of blood T cell repertoires in COVID-19. Sequencing used immunoSEQ multiplex PCR; TCRdb keeps in-frame clones, though not all of them. The sample holds approximately 150,000 clones, 82% seen once. Sequenced: peripheral blood. Receptors were obtained from a woman in her 70s with acute or convalescent COVID-19.

This clone has just one count. In nucleotides, the CDR3 is TGTGCCAGCAGGAAATGGCAGGACAGGGTCTCTGAAGCTTTCTTT. It encodes CASRKWQDRVSEAFF. This chain joins TRBV2 and TRBJ1-1, with TRBD1 matching 8 bases. V shed 6 bases, J shed 6 bases, and the junction held 12 bases outside the gene matches. CDR1 and CDR2 from the germline V gene are SNHLY and FYNNEI. The CDR3 has 15 residues. Complete variable domain (other parts from reference TRBV2 and TRBJ1-1): EPEVTQTPSHQVTQMGQEVILRCVPISNHLYFYWYRQILGQKVEFLVSFYNNEISEKSEIFDDQFSVERPDGSNFTLKIRSTKLEDSAMYFCASRKWQDRVSEAFFGQGTRLTVV.

The genes are TRBV4-2 and TRBJ1-6; D might be TRBD1 (5 bases). CDR1 and CDR2 (germline): LGHNA, YNFKEQ. The germline V and J ends were trimmed by 2 bases and 6 bases, with 14 bases remaining between them. This CDR3 is built from 16 residues. CDR3 loop: CASSQIQGFSNSPLHF. As DNA, the CDR3 is TGTGCCAGCAGCCAAATCCAGGGATTTTCTAATTCACCCCTCCACTTT.

This clone was observed once. This chain uses TRBV9 with TRBJ1-4; TRBD1 is a possible D gene (5 bases). CDR1 SGDLS and CDR2 YYNGEE come from the germline V gene. Trimming took 0 bases from V and 2 from J, leaving 11 bases between them. The CDR3 is made up of 16 amino acids. The CDR3 sequence: CASSVGHGGTNEKLFF. The DNA of the CDR3 is TGTGCCAGCAGCGTAGGGCACGGGGGGACTAATGAAAAACTGTTTTTT.

The CDR3 DNA follows: TGCAGCGTTCTCTTCGTGGGAGGTGCTTACTACGAGCAGTACTTC. This gives the protein CSVLFVGGAYYEQYF. The chain uses TRBV29-1 and TRBJ2-7; the D gene is possibly TRBD2 (6 bases). CDR1 SQVTM and CDR2 ANQGSEA come from the germline V gene. The germline V and J ends were trimmed by 5 bases and 3 bases, with 20 bases remaining between them. This CDR3 spans 15 amino acids.

This clone was recorded once. The chain links TRBV2 to TRBJ1-5; TRBD1 agrees at 9 bases. The CDR3 extends over 13 amino acids. From germline, CDR1 is SNHLY and CDR2 FYNNEI. V shed 8 bases, J shed 7 bases, and the junction held 6 bases outside the gene matches. CDR3 sequence: CASLRDRDQPQHF. CDR3 nucleotides: TGTGCCAGCCTTCGGGACAGGGACCAGCCCCAGCATTTT.

This clone has just a few counts. The chain carries TRBV7-2 and TRBJ1-5, with D possibly TRBD1 on 6 matching bases. Looked up from germline, CDR1 is SGHTA and CDR2 is FQGNSA. The V end lost 2 bases, the J end lost 4 bases, and 12 bases lay between the germline ends. CDR3 length equals 15 residues. As DNA, the CDR3 is TGTGCCAGCAGCTTAATTGGACAGTCGAATCAGCCCCAGCATTTT. Its translation is CASSLIGQSNQPQHF.

The chain combines TRBV4-2 with TRBJ2-5, with 9 bases identical to TRBD1. With V trimmed by 3 bases and J by 1 base, 6 bases remained unmatched. The CDR3 sequence is 16 residues long. CDR1 is LGHNA and CDR2 is YNFKEQ in the germline V gene. This CDR3 is CASSQPSDRGQETQYF. DNA for the CDR3: TGTGCCAGCAGCCAGCCCTCGGACAGGGGCCAAGAGACCCAGTACTTC.